Given below is one T cell receptor (beta chain) in context. The data originate from a study of blood T cell repertoires in COVID-19. Study summary: Acute-phase and convalescent COVID-19 samples originated in the United States, Italy and Spain.

V gave up 3 bases and J gave up 2 bases; unmatched junction bases: 5. Germline CDR1 is MNHEY and CDR2 is SMNVEV (reference sequence). This CDR3 contains 15 residues. Sequencing used immunoSEQ multiplex PCR; TCRdb keeps in-frame clones, though not all of them. The sample records 150,000 to 200,000 clones, 90% being singletons. This clonotype was obtained from a man aged 50 to 59 with acute or convalescent COVID-19. The rearrangement joins TRBV27 to TRBJ2-7; 9 positions agree with TRBD1. The sample comprised peripheral blood. CDR3 sequence reads: CASSFGTGITYEQYF. The DNA for the CDR3 is TGTGCCAGCAGTTTTGGGACAGGGATCACCTACGAGCAGTACTTC.